Each of the 16 T cell receptor beta chains below was sequenced from the same sample in a study of cytomegalovirus exposure and HLA in healthy donors. The PCR contained 60 Vbeta and 13 Jbeta primers. Measured with immunoSEQ multiplex PCR; TCRdb has only the in-frame clones, and not every one. The sample gives some 150,000 clones, about 72% of which show up once; 2.1% is in the top ten. The sequenced sample was PBMCs. The receptor source for this set is a man in his forties in good health and CMV-seronegative.

V and J are TRBV29-1 and TRBJ2-2; no definite D call. The CDR3 contains 12 residues. The germline CDR1 and CDR2 sequences are SQVTM and ANQGSEA. The V and J ends lost 6 bases and 7 bases respectively, with 12 bases between them. CDR3 sequence (DNA): TGCAGCGTCCCCAGGTCCGGCGGGGAGCTGTTTTTT. This gives the protein CSVPRSGGELFF.

This chain links TRBV5-1 with TRBJ1-2; D may be TRBD1 (5 bases). Looked up from germline, CDR1 is SGHRS and CDR2 is YFSETQ. The CDR3 is made up of 14 amino acids. V was clipped by 4 bases and J by 4 bases, with 14 bases between them. CDR3 in amino acids: CASSMGRGSYGYTF. CDR3 nucleotide sequence: TGCGCCAGCAGCATGGGGCGAGGGTCCTATGGCTACACCTTC.

V usage is TRBV12-5 and J usage is TRBJ1-2, with D tentatively TRBD1 (5 bases). Germline V gene lookup returns CDR1 LGHNT and CDR2 FRNRAP. V lost 0 bases to trimming and J lost 2 bases, with 16 bases between them. The CDR3 spans 17 residues. The CDR3: CASGLVLLWGLNYGYTF. DNA for the CDR3: TGTGCTAGTGGTTTGGTTCTCCTCTGGGGCCTGAACTATGGCTACACCTTC.

CDR3 coding DNA: TGTGCCAGCAGTAGAGATCCCAACACTGAAGCTTTCTTT. Encoded protein: CASSRDPNTEAFF. The V and J genes are TRBV28 and TRBJ1-1, with D unclear. CDR1 and CDR2 (germline): MDHEN, SYDVKM. The V end lost 5 bases, the J end lost 2 bases, and 9 bases lay between the germline ends. CDR3 length: 13 residues.

The gene calls are TRBV18 and TRBJ1-5, with D possibly TRBD1 on 6 matching bases. V lost 6 bases, J lost 3 bases, and 15 bases lay in between. Germline values: CDR1 KGHSH, CDR2 LQKENI. This CDR3 has 15 residues. CDR3 sequence reads: CASSPRGGYNQPQHF. In DNA, the CDR3 is TGTGCCAGCTCCCCCCGAGGGGGATACAATCAGCCCCAGCATTTT. Full variable domain (rest looked up from reference TRBV18 and TRBJ1-5): NAGVMQNPRHLVRRRGQEARLRCSPMKGHSHVYWYRQLPEEGLKFMVYLQKENIIDESGMPKERFSAEFPKEGPSILRIQQVVRGDSAAYFCASSPRGGYNQPQHFGDGTRLSIL.

This chain joins TRBV5-1 and TRBJ1-2; no definite D call. Germline V lookup: CDR1 SGHRS, CDR2 YFSETQ. This CDR3 has 15 amino acids. The V and J ends lost 3 bases and 2 bases respectively, with 14 bases between them. The CDR3 region is CASSSQTGGNYGYTF. The CDR3 bases are TGCGCCAGCAGCTCCCAGACGGGTGGGAACTATGGCTACACCTTC.

The J gene is TRBJ2-6, the V gene TRBV9; 7 bases agree with TRBD1. V trimming: 2 bases; J trimming: 0 bases; junction bases outside the gene matches: 8. The germline V gene has CDR1 SGDLS and CDR2 YYNGEE. This CDR3 contains 18 residues. CDR3 bases: TGTGCCAGCAGCGTCCAGGGGGTCCCGAGCTCTGGGGCCAACGTCCTGACTTTC. Translated, it gives CASSVQGVPSSGANVLTF.

The chain joins TRBV2 to TRBJ2-7; possibly TRBD2 for D (5 bases). The CDR3 sequence is 15 residues long. The germline CDR1 and CDR2 sequences are SNHLY and FYNNEI. Trimming took off 6 bases at V and 3 bases at J, with 18 bases between the two ends. The CDR3 spells CASSSFGVLVYEQYF. The DNA for the CDR3 is TGTGCCAGCAGCTCCTTCGGGGTCCTTGTCTACGAGCAGTACTTC.

This chain links TRBV2 with TRBJ2-2; TRBD1 matches at 7 bases. CDR3 length: 13 residues. V lost 8 bases to trimming and J lost 3 bases; unmatched junction nucleotides: 3. The germline CDR1 and CDR2 sequences are SNHLY and FYNNEI. The CDR3 DNA sequence: TGTGCCAGCTCGGGACAGTACACCGGGGAGCTGTTTTTT. It specifies CASSGQYTGELFF.

CDR3 amino acids: CAWSPLAGGGEQFF. The DNA for the CDR3 is TGTGCCTGGAGTCCACTAGCGGGAGGAGGTGAGCAGTTCTTC. The J gene is TRBJ2-1, the V gene TRBV30; 12 bases map to TRBD2. This CDR3 spans 14 amino acids. V lost 2 bases, J lost 9 bases, and 5 bases stayed unmatched. Germline-derived CDR1 and CDR2 are GTSNPN and SVGIG (reference sequence).

This chain links TRBV7-9 with TRBJ1-1, with D possibly TRBD1 on 6 matching bases. This CDR3 has 14 residues. The germline gives CDR1 SEHNR, CDR2 FQNEAQ (reference sequence). V was trimmed by 3 bases and J by 1 base, leaving 9 bases between them. This chain's CDR3 is CASSLGASNTEAFF. CDR3 nucleotides: TGTGCCAGCAGCTTGGGGGCCTCGAACACTGAAGCTTTCTTT.

V usage is TRBV7-3 and J usage is TRBJ1-2; D perhaps matches TRBD1 (5 bases). V was cut by 5 bases and J by 7 bases, with 8 bases left in between. The CDR3 loop spans 11 amino acids. Germline V lookup: CDR1 SGHTA, CDR2 FQGTGA. The CDR3 is CASSAGGGYTF. In DNA, the CDR3 is TGTGCCAGCAGCGCCGGGGGTGGCTACACCTTC.

This clone came up a few times. The rearrangement links TRBV19 to TRBJ1-5; a weak D match, TRBD1 (5 bases). V lost 5 bases and J 3 bases, leaving 17 bases between the germline ends. This CDR3 is 16 amino acids long. Germline values: CDR1 LNHDA, CDR2 SQIVND (reference sequence). CDR3: CASSFTRDWVNQPQHF. CDR3 bases: TGTGCCAGTAGTTTTACCCGGGACTGGGTCAATCAGCCCCAGCATTTT. The full variable domain, completed using reference TRBV19 and TRBJ1-5, is DGGITQSPKYLFRKEGQNVTLSCEQNLNHDAMYWYRQDPGQGLRLIYYSQIVNDFQKGDIAEGYSVSREKKESFPLTVTSAQKNPTAFYLCASSFTRDWVNQPQHFGDGTRLSIL.

V gene TRBV5-8 combines with J gene TRBJ1-2; TRBD1 aligns across 7 bases. The germline V gene encodes CDR1 SGHTS and CDR2 YDEGEE. There are 13 residues in the CDR3. V dropped 2 bases and J dropped 7; count of bases not matched to a gene: 5. The CDR3 coding sequence is TGTGCCAGCAGCTTACCAGGGGGTGTTGGCTACACCTTC. The encoded protein is CASSLPGGVGYTF.

This rearrangement joins TRBV10-2 to TRBJ2-7, with 7 bases lining up with TRBD1. Germline CDR1 WSHSY, CDR2 SAAADI. There are 12 residues in the CDR3. Unmatched junction bases numbered 5, after V lost 7 bases and J lost 5 bases. The CDR3 DNA sequence: TGCGCCAGCACCACAGGGGAAAACGAGCAGTACTTC. This gives the protein CASTTGENEQYF.

V gene TRBV9 combines with J gene TRBJ2-2; TRBD1 is a possible D gene (7 bases). The CDR3 loop spans 15 amino acids. Trimming cost V 6 bases and J 1 base, with 13 bases left between them. The germline V gene has CDR1 SGDLS and CDR2 YYNGEE. The CDR3 DNA sequence: TGTGCCAGCACGCGACAGGGACTGAACACCGGGGAGCTGTTTTTT. Translating gives CASTRQGLNTGELFF.